The T cell receptor (beta chain) under discussion was sequenced for a study of tumor-infiltrating lymphocytes in primary liver carcinoma. Study-wide results and caveats: Roughly 7.5-24% of top clones, and no more, occurred in all five tumor regions.

Notes on this clonotype: Its antigen remains unknown.

Priming with a constant-region primer yielded TCR beta cDNA from about 540 ng total RNA. Slightly modified ARM-PCR served as the procedure for the TCR beta libraries. These libraries came from three rounds of nested multiplex PCR. Primers for the first two PCR rounds were TRBV1-TRBV30 forward primers and a C-beta reverse primer (roughly 10 cycles per round). TCRdb re-analysed the multiplex PCR reads in MiXCR, keeping a single row per CDR3 protein. Of tens of thousands of distinct CDR3 sequences listed, 71% are singletons. Total RNA and DNA came together from about 21-30 mg of bulk tissue without cell sorting. The germline V gene has CDR1 SGHKS and CDR2 YYEKEE (reference sequence). The CDR3 runs to 15 residues.

This TCR was sampled from a woman aged 60-75 years with primary liver carcinoma and hepatitis B virus infection. Sequencing input: liver tumor tissue from sampling region 4. The sample's subset: tumor region T4, right-lateral pole. V and J are TRBV5-5 and TRBJ2-3; 9 bases match TRBD2. The CDR3 here is CVSSTLTSGLDTQYF. CDR3 DNA: TGTGTCAGTAGCACACTAACTAGCGGGTTAGATACGCAGTATTTT.